This T cell receptor beta chain was sequenced during a study of T-cell memory formation after mild COVID-19. One entry per CDR3 protein results from TCRdb running MiXCR on the 5' RACE reads. Here the sample spans under 50,000 distinct CDR3 sequences, 9.5% being singletons. The CDR3 consists of 16 residues. Germline assignment: CDR1 KGHDR and CDR2 SFDVKD. V lost 4 bases to trimming and J lost 7 bases; unmatched junction nucleotides: 9. Study-wide points: What remained unconfirmed was the SARS-CoV-2 specificity of second-wave clones peaking on day 37. There were some responding clones in pre-infection memory, which suggested that cross-reactive memory had joined.

This clonotype was picked up a small number of times. Its matching antigen is unknown. V gene TRBV24-1 combines with J gene TRBJ2-2; TRBD1 agrees at 9 bases. The TCR originated in an adult woman who had mild COVID-19 (a few samples of this study predate the infection). Cell type and time point are not known. Sequencing used PBMCs or a T cell subset sorted from them (not recorded which). The CDR3 nucleotides read TGTGCCACCAGTGACACCGGGACAGGGTTTGGCGGGGAGCTGTTTTTT. This sequence encodes CATSDTGTGFGGELFF.